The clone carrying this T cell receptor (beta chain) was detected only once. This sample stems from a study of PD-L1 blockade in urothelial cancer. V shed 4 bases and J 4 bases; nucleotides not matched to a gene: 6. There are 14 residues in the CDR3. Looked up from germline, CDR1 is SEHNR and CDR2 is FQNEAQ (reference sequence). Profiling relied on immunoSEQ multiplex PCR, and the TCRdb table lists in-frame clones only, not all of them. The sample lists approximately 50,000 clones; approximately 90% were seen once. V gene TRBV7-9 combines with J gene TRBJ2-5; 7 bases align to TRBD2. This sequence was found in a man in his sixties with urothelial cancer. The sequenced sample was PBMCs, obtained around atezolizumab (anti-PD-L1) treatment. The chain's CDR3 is CASSSWPSGETQYF. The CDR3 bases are TGTGCCAGCAGCTCCTGGCCTAGCGGAGAGACCCAGTACTTC.